The 6 T cell receptor beta chains below come from one sample, sequenced in a study of T cell changes during pregnancy in multiple sclerosis. Produced via immunoSEQ multiplex PCR; TCRdb's table is partial and in-frame only. The sample lists 66,000 or so clones; 80% to 90% were seen once. Sample: peripheral blood, taken in the first trimester of pregnancy. These receptor sequences come from a female donor in good health, enrolled as a control in a pregnancy study.

J is TRBJ2-7 and V is TRBV6-4; 9 nucleotides agree with TRBD1. The CDR3 length is 16 residues. The J segment lost 2 bases and the V segment lost 2 bases, leaving 7 bases of the junction unmatched. Germline V gives CDR1 MRHNA, CDR2 SNTAGT. CDR3: CASSDHAGQGTYEQYF. For the CDR3, the DNA is TGTGCCAGCAGTGACCATGCAGGACAGGGGACCTACGAGCAGTACTTC.

The V gene is TRBV6-4, the J gene TRBJ1-1; no clear D. V shed 3 bases and J shed 3 bases, with 8 bases lying between them. The CDR3 spans 13 residues. Per germline, CDR1 MRHNA and CDR2 SNTAGT. The CDR3 DNA reads TGTGCCAGCAGTGAAGAGAGATACACTGAAGCTTTCTTT. Translation gives CASSEERYTEAFF.

V usage is TRBV27 and J usage is TRBJ2-7; 8 nucleotides align to TRBD2. With 5 bases clipped from V and 2 bases from J, the junction kept 2 bases outside the gene matches. The CDR3 is 13 residues long. In germline, CDR1 is MNHEY, CDR2 SMNVEV (reference sequence). CDR3 bases: TGTGCCAGCAGTATCGGGGGGGCCTACGAGCAGTACTTC. Translating it yields CASSIGGAYEQYF.

CDR3 in DNA: TGTGCCAGCAGTGAACTGGGACAGGAGAACGAGCAGTACTTC. Translation gives CASSELGQENEQYF. The chain combines TRBV2 with TRBJ2-7, with 8 nucleotides matching TRBD1. V was clipped by 2 bases and J by 5 bases; unmatched bases: 5. This CDR3 is built from 14 residues. The germline V gene has CDR1 SNHLY and CDR2 FYNNEI.

The CDR3 DNA sequence: TGTGCCAGTAGTGATCAGGGTACCACCGGGGAGCTGTTTTTT. Its protein product is CASSDQGTTGELFF. The chain recombines TRBV19 with TRBJ2-2, with a weak D call TRBD1 (5 bases). The CDR3 is made up of 14 amino acids. Germline V gene data show CDR1 as LNHDA and CDR2 as SQIVND (reference sequence). V was pared by 5 bases and J by 4 bases, with 11 bases between.

The chain combines TRBV6-5 with TRBJ2-7, with 9 bases that match TRBD2. V trimming: 7 bases; J trimming: 6 bases; junction bases outside the gene matches: 13. The CDR3 is 15 residues long. Germline CDR1 MNHEY, CDR2 SVGAGI. For the CDR3, the DNA is TGTGCCAGCACCCGAGGGGCCACAGCGGGGGGCGAGCAGTACTTC. This gives the protein CASTRGATAGGEQYF.